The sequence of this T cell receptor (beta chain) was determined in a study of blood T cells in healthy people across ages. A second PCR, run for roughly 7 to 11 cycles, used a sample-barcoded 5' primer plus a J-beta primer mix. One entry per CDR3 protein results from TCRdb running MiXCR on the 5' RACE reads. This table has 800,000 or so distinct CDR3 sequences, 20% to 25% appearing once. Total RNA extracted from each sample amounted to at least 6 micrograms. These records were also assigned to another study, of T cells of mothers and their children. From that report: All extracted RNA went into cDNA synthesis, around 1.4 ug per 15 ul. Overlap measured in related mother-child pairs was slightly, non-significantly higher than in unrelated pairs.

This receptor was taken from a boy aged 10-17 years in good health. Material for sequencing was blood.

The CDR3 protein is CASSPGEGRSGANVLTF. The CDR3 DNA reads as TGTGCCAGCAGCCCGGGAGAGGGGAGGTCTGGGGCCAACGTCCTGACTTTC. V gene TRBV5-6 combines with J gene TRBJ2-6; tentative D call: TRBD2 (6 bases). The CDR3 loop spans 17 amino acids. Trimming took off 4 bases at V and 1 base at J, with 15 bases between the two ends. CDR1 is SGHDT, CDR2 YYEEEE, per germline.